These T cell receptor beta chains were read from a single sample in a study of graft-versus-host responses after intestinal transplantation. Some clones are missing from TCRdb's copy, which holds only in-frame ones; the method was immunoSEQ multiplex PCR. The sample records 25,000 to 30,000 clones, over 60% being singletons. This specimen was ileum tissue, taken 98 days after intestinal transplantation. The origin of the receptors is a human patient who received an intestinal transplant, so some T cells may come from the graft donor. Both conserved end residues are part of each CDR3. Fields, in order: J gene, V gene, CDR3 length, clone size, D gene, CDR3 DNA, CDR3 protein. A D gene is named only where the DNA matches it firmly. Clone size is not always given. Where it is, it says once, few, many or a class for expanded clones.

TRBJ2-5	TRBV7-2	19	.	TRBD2	TGTGCCAGCAGCCAAGGGACTAGCGGGGGGGCCAGGGTCAGAGAGACCCAGTACTTC	CASSQGTSGGARVRETQYF
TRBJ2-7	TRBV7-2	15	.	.	TGTGCCAGCAGCTTAGAGATCGGATTAGGCTACGAGCAGTACTTC	CASSLEIGLGYEQYF
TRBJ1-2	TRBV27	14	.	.	TGTGCCAGCAGCCCAAGGGAGGGGAACTATGGCTACACCTTC	CASSPREGNYGYTF
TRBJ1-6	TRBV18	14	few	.	TGTGCCAGCTCCCCGGACAGCTATAATTCACCCCTCCACTTT	CASSPDSYNSPLHF
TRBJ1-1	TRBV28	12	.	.	TGTGCCAGCAGTCTCTGGTGGGGTGAAGCTTTCTTT	CASSLWWGEAFF
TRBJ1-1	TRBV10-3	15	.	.	TGTGCCATCAGTGAATTGGGGGGCAGGGGTACTGAAGCTTTCTTT	CAISELGGRGTEAFF
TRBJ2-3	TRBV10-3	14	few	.	TGTGCCATCAGCTTCGACAGACTCACAGATACGCAGTATTTT	CAISFDRLTDTQYF
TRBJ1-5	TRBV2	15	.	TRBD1	TGTGCCAGCAGGGGAACAGGGGCAGGCAATCAGCCCCAGCATTTT	CASRGTGAGNQPQHF
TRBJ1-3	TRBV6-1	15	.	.	TGTGCCAGCAGTGCTACAGGGTTAGGTGGAAACACCATATATTTT	CASSATGLGGNTIYF
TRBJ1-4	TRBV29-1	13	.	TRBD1	TGCAGCGTTGCCGAGACAGGGGGGGAAAAACTGTTTTTT	CSVAETGGEKLFF
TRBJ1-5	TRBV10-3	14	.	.	TGTGCCATCAGTGAGACAGCTAGCAATCAGCCCCAGCATTTT	CAISETASNQPQHF
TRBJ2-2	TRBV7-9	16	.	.	TGTGCCAGCAGCGACCTAGGCCTCGCGAACACCGGGGAGCTGTTTTTT	CASSDLGLANTGELFF
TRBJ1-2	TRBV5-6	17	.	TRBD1	TGTGCCAGCAACTATCGTACACCGGGACAGGGAAGAGGTGGCTACACCTTC	CASNYRTPGQGRGGYTF
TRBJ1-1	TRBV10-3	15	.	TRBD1	TGTGCCATCACTAGGGGGCAAAGGATGAACACTGAAGCTTTCTTT	CAITRGQRMNTEAFF
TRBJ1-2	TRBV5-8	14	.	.	TGTGCCAGCAGCTGGCCCCCAGGGATCGATGGCTACACCTTC	CASSWPPGIDGYTF
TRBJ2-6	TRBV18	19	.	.	TGTGCCAGCTCTGACCCGCGGCAGGGGCCTCTTTTTGGGGCCAACGTCCTGACTTTC	CASSDPRQGPLFGANVLTF
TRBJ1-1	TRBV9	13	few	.	TGTGCCAGCAGCGTCTACCAGAACACTGAAGCTTTCTTT	CASSVYQNTEAFF
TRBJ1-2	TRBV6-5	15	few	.	TGTGCCAGCAGTTACGATCCGGGGGCTCCCTATGGCTACACCTTC	CASSYDPGAPYGYTF
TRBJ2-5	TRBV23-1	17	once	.	TGCGCCAGCAGTCGGCGTTGGCACCATACCCTTCCCGAGACCCAGTACTTC	CASSRRWHHTLPETQYF
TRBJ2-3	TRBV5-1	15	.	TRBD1	TGCGCCAGCAGCTTGGGACAGGGGATGCCAGATACGCAGTATTTT	CASSLGQGMPDTQYF
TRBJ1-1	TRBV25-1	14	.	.	TGTGCCAGCAGTGTGGGGCTTATGAACACTGAAGCTTTCTTT	CASSVGLMNTEAFF
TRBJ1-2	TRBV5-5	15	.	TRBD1	TGTGCCAGCAGCTTGGTATGGGACAGTGCTGGGGGCTACACCTTC	CASSLVWDSAGGYTF
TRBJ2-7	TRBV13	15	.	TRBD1	TGTGCCAGCAGTACCGACAGGGGGCAAAGCTACGAGCAGTACTTC	CASSTDRGQSYEQYF
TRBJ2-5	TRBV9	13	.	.	TGTGCCAGCACCGCTCAGGTTACGGAGACCCAGTACTTC	CASTAQVTETQYF
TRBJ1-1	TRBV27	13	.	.	TGTGCCAGCAGTTTACTGGGACAAAAAGAAGCTTTCTTT	CASSLLGQKEAFF
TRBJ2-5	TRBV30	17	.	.	TGTGCCTGGAGTATTGCCCTTTGGCGGGATTCCGAGGAGACCCAGTACTTC	CAWSIALWRDSEETQYF
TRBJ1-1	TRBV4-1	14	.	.	TGCGCCAGCAGCCAAGTTATCAGGGTAACTGAAGCTTTCTTT	CASSQVIRVTEAFF
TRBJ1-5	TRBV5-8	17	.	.	TGTGCCAGCAGCCCGCAAGGTTTCAGCGGAGATAATCAGCCCCAGCATTTT	CASSPQGFSGDNQPQHF
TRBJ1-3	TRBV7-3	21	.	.	TGTGCCAGCAGCCCACGAACAGGGAATGCTACTAGAACTTATTCTGGAAACACCATATATTTT	CASSPRTGNATRTYSGNTIYF
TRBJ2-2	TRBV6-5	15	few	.	TGTGCCAGCAGTTGGGCGGGGTACATAACCGGGGAGCTGTTTTTT	CASSWAGYITGELFF
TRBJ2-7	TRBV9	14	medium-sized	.	TGTGCCAGCAGCGGAGGGATGGACTCCTACGAGCAGTACTTC	CASSGGMDSYEQYF
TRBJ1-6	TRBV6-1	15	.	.	TGTGCCAGCAGCTACCGGGACACCTATAATTCACCCCTCCACTTT	CASSYRDTYNSPLHF
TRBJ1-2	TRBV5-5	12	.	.	TGTGCCAGCACCCTACAGGCTTTGGGCTACACCTTC	CASTLQALGYTF
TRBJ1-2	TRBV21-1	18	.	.	TGTGCCAGCAGCAGACACCCTCGGGGGACAGGGATGGTATATGGCTACACCTTC	CASSRHPRGTGMVYGYTF
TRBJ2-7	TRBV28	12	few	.	TGTGCCAGCAGTTTCGGGGTGAACGAGCAGTACTTC	CASSFGVNEQYF
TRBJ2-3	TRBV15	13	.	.	TGTGCCACCAGCACCCTGCGCACAGATACGCAGTATTTT	CATSTLRTDTQYF
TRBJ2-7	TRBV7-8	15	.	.	TGTGCCAGCAGCTTAAGGGAGCGGACCTTTGGGGAGCAGTACTTC	CASSLRERTFGEQYF
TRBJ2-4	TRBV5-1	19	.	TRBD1	TGCGCCAGCAGCTTGGTGGGGCGGACAGGCGTGCTAGCCAAAAACATTCAGTACTTC	CASSLVGRTGVLAKNIQYF
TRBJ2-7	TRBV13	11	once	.	TGTGCCAGCAGTTTAAACTACGAGCAGTACTTC	CASSLNYEQYF
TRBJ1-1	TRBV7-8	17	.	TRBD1	TGTGCCAGCAGCTTAGGGACAGGGGGCTCAGGGGCCACTGAAGCTTTCTTT	CASSLGTGGSGATEAFF
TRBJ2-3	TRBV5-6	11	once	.	TGTGCCAGCAGCTCTCGGACGGCGCAGTATTTT	CASSSRTAQYF
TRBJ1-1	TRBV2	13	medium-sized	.	TGTGCCAGCAGTGTTGACAGTTACGCTGAAGCTTTCTTT	CASSVDSYAEAFF
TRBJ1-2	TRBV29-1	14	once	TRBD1	TGCAGCGTTGAGATTGAGGGTCAGGGGGAAGGCTACACCTTC	CSVEIEGQGEGYTF
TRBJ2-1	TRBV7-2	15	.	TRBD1	TGTGCCAGCAGCTTAAATCAGGGGGTGTACAATGAGCAGTTCTTC	CASSLNQGVYNEQFF
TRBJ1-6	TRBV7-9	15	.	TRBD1	TGTGCCAGCAGCTGGCTGGACAGGGGCAAATCACCCCTCCACTTT	CASSWLDRGKSPLHF
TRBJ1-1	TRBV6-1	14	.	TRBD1	TGTGCCAGCAGGAAAAGGGACAGCGGCACTGAAGCTTTCTTT	CASRKRDSGTEAFF
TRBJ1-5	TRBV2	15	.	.	TGTGCCAGCCAAGATGGAGGAGTTGGCAATCAGCCCCAGCATTTT	CASQDGGVGNQPQHF
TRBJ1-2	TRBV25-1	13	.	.	TGTGCCAGCAGCATACAGGGCGACTATGGCTACACCTTC	CASSIQGDYGYTF
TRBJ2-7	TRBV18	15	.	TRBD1	TGTGCCAGCTCACCAGCAGGGGGCGCTTACTACGAGCAGTACTTC	CASSPAGGAYYEQYF
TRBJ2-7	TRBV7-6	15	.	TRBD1	TGTGCCAGCAGTCAAACGCCGGGACAGTACTACGAGCAGTACTTC	CASSQTPGQYYEQYF
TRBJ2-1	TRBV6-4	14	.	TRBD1	TGTGCCAGCAGCGCGACAGGGGTTTTGGGTGAGCAGTTCTTC	CASSATGVLGEQFF
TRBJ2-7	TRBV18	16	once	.	TGTGCCAGCTCACGGACCCTAGCGTTACGTTCCTACGAGCAGTACTTC	CASSRTLALRSYEQYF
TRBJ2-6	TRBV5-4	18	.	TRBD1	TGTGCCAGCCCCGAGGGGGGACAGGAGGGGCCTGGGGCCAACGTCCTGACTTTC	CASPEGGQEGPGANVLTF